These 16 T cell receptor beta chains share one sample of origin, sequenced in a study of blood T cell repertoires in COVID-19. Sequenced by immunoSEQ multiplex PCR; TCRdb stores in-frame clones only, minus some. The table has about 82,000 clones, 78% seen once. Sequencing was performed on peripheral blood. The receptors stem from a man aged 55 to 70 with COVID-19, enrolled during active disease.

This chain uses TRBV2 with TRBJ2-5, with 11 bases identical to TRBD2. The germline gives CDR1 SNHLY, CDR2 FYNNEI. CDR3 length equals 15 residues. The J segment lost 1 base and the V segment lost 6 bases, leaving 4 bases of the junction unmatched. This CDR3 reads CASRPGLAAQETQYF. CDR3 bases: TGTGCCAGCAGACCGGGACTAGCGGCCCAAGAGACCCAGTACTTC.

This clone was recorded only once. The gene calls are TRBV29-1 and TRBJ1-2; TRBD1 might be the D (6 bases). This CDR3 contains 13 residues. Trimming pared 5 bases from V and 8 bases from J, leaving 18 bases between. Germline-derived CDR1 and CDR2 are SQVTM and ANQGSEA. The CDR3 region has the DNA TGCAGCGTTTTATACCGGGCAGGGGACGGCTACACCTTC. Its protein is CSVLYRAGDGYTF.

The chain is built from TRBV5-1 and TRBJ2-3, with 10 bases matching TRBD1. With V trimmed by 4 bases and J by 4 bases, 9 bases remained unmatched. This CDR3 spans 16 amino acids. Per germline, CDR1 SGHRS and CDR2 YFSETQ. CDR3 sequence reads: CASSATGTGVADTQYF. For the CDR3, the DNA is TGCGCCAGCAGCGCAACCGGGACAGGGGTTGCAGATACGCAGTATTTT.

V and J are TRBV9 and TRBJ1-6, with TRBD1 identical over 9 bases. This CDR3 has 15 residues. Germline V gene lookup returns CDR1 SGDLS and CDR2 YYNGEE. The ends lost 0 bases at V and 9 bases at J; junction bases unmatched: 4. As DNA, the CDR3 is TGTGCCAGCAGCGTAGCTGACAGGGGGTCTTCACCCCTCCACTTT. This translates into CASSVADRGSSPLHF.

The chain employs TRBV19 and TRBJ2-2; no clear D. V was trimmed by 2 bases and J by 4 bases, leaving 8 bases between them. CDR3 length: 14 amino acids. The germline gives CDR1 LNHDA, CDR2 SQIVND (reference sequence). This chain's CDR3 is CASSIITATGELFF. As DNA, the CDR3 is TGTGCCAGTAGTATAATAACAGCCACCGGGGAGCTGTTTTTT.

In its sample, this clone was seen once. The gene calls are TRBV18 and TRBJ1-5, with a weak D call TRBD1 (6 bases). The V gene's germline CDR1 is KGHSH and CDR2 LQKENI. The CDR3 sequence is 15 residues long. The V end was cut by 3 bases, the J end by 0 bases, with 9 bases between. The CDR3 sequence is CASSPNRDSNQPQHF. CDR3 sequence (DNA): TGTGCCAGCTCACCCAACAGGGATAGCAATCAGCCCCAGCATTTT.

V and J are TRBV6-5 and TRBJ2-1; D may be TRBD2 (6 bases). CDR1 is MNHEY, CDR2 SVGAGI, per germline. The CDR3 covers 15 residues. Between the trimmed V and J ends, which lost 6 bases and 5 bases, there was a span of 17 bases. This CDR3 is CASRPWGVENNEQFF. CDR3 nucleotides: TGTGCCAGCAGACCTTGGGGGGTGGAGAACAATGAGCAGTTCTTC.

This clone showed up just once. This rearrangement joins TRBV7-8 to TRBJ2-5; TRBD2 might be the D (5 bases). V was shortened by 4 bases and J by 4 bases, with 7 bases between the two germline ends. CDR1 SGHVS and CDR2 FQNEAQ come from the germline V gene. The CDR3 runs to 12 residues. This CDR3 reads CASSSGGETQYF. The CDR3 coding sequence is TGTGCCAGCAGCTCCGGAGGAGAGACCCAGTACTTC. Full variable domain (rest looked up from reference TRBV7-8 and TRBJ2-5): GAGVSQSPRYKVAKRGQDVALRCDPISGHVSLFWYQQALGQGPEFLTYFQNEAQLDKSGLPSDRFFAERPEGSVSTLKIQRTQQEDSAVYLCASSSGGETQYFGPGTRLLVL.

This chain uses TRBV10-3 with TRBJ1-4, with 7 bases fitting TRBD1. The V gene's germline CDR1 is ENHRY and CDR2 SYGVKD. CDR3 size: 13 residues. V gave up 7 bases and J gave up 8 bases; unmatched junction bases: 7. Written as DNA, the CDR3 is TGTGCCATCACCGGACAGGAGGGGGAAAAACTGTTTTTT. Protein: CAITGQEGEKLFF.

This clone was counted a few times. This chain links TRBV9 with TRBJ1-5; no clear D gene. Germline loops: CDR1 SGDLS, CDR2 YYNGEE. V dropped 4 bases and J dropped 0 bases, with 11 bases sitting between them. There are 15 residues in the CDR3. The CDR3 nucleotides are TGTGCCAGCAGCCCGGACGGGAATAGCAATCAGCCCCAGCATTTT. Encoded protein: CASSPDGNSNQPQHF.

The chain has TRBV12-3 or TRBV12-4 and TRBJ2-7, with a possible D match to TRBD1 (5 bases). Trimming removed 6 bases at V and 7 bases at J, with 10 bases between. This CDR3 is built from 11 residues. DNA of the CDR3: TGTGCCAGCAGGCGTGGGGCAGAGCAGTACTTC. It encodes CASRRGAEQYF.

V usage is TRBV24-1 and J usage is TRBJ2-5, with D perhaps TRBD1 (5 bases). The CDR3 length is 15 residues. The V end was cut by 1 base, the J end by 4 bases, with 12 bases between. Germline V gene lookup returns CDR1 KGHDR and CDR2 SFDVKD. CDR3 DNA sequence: TGTGCCACCAGTGATTTTGCCAGGGTACGAGAGACCCAGTACTTC. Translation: CATSDFARVRETQYF.

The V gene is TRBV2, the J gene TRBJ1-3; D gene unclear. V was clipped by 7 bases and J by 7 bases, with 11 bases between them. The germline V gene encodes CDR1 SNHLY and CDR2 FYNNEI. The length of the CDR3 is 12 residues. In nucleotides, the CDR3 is TGTGCCAGCAAGGAGAACGGGAACACCATATATTTT. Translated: CASKENGNTIYF.

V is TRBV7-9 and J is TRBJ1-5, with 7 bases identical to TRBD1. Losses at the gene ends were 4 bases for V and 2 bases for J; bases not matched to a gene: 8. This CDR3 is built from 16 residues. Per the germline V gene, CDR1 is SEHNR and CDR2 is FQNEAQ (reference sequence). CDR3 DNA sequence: TGTGCCAGCAGCTCCACAACAGGGGTTGGCAATCAGCCCCAGCATTTT. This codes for CASSSTTGVGNQPQHF.

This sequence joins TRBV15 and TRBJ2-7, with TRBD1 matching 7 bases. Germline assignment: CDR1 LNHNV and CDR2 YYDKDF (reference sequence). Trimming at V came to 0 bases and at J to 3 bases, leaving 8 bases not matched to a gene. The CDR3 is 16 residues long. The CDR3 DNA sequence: TGTGCCACCAGCAGAGACAAGGGGGCGGGCTTCTACGAGCAGTACTTC. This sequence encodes CATSRDKGAGFYEQYF.

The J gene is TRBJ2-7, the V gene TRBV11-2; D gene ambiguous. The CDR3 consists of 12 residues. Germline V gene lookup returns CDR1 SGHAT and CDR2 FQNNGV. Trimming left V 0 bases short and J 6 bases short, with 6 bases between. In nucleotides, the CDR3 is TGTGCCAGCAGCTTAGATCAGCGCGAGCAGTACTTC. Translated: CASSLDQREQYF.